The clone carrying this T cell receptor beta chain is judged medium-sized. Its antigen is unknown. Treg sorting used a CD4+CD25+CD127-/low gate. Semi-nested PCR with Nested Universal Primer A followed constant-region reverse priming of full-length variable regions. TCRdb reanalysed the 5' RACE reads using MiXCR and keeps one entry per CDR3 protein. The sample carries roughly 10,000 distinct CDR3 sequences, approximately 31% recorded once. Study-level results: Tumor Treg TCRs overlapped most with tumor naive CD4+ cells.

CDR1 and CDR2 from the germline V gene are LGHNA and YSLEER. The CDR3 extends over 19 amino acids. V lost 2 bases, J lost 4 bases, and 13 bases stayed unmatched. The rearrangement links TRBV4-3 to TRBJ2-3; 12 positions match TRBD1. The sequence was obtained from a female donor with breast cancer. Sequenced sample: Tregs sorted from blood. CDR3 coding DNA: TGCGCCAGCAGCCAATTCGCCGGGACAGGGGGCGCAGGAGCAGATACGCAGTATTTT. Its protein product is CASSQFAGTGGAGADTQYF.